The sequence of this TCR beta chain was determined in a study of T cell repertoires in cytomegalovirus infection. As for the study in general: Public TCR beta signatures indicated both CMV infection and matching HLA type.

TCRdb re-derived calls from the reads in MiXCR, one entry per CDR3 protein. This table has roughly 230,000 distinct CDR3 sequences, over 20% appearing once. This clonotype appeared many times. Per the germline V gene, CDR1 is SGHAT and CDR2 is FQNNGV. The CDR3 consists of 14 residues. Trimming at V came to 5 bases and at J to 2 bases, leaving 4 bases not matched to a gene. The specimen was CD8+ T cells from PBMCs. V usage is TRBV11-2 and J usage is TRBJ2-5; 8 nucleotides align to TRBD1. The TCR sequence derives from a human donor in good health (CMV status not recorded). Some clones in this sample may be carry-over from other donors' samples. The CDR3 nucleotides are TGTGCCAGCAGCACTCGACAGGGGCAAGAGACCCAGTACTTC. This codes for CASSTRQGQETQYF.